The 20 T cell receptor beta chains in this list originate from one sample, sequenced in a study of shared clonotypes between healthy human individuals. Produced via immunoSEQ multiplex PCR; TCRdb's table is partial and in-frame only. The repertoire holds some 95,000 clones, approximately 63% seen once, with approximately 50% in the top ten. Sequencing was done on a sample of memory CD8+ T cells sorted from blood. Subset indicated: CD45RO+ cells pooled with CCR7-negative TemRA cells. These receptors all stem from a young man in good health.

The chain is built from TRBV5-6 and TRBJ2-5; 9 bases fit TRBD1. Germline CDR1 SGHDT, CDR2 YYEEEE. J lost 4 bases, V lost 2 bases, and 9 bases had no gene match. The CDR3 consists of 16 residues. This chain's CDR3 is CASSFGSGQGLETQYF. The CDR3 coding sequence is TGTGCCAGCAGCTTCGGGTCCGGACAGGGGTTAGAGACCCAGTACTTC.

This clone appeared a single time. The V gene is TRBV21-1, the J gene TRBJ2-7. TRBV21-1 is reported as a pseudogene. The CDR3 loop spans 14 amino acids. CDR3 region: CASTSRPPLYEQYF. The CDR3 nucleotides read TGTGCCAGCACCTCTCGACCCCCTCTCTACGAGCAGTACTTC.

The rearrangement links TRBV7-9 to TRBJ2-1; 8 bases are a match to TRBD2. The germline V gene has CDR1 SEHNR and CDR2 FQNEAQ (reference sequence). The CDR3 length is 17 residues. Trimming cost V 1 base and J 6 bases; bases outside gene matches: 11. The CDR3 reads CASSLGASGSHVNEQFF. In DNA form, the CDR3 reads TGTGCCAGCAGCTTAGGCGCAAGCGGGAGTCACGTCAATGAGCAGTTCTTC.

This clone was seen a handful of times. This chain connects TRBV4-1 to TRBJ2-1, with D unclear. Trimming removed 0 bases from V and 2 bases from J, with 11 bases in between. Germline V gene sequence: CDR1 MGHRA, CDR2 YSYEKL. The CDR3 is 16 amino acids. The CDR3 sequence: CASSQDPGRPYNEQFF. Here the CDR3 DNA reads TGCGCCAGCAGCCAAGATCCCGGCAGACCCTACAATGAGCAGTTCTTC.

The chain employs TRBV4-1 and TRBJ2-1; tentatively, D is TRBD2 (6 bases). CDR1 and CDR2 from the germline V gene are MGHRA and YSYEKL. The CDR3 sequence is 15 residues long. Trimming cost V 3 bases and J 10 bases, with 19 bases left between them. This CDR3 is CASSHYFREAEEQFF. In DNA form, the CDR3 reads TGCGCCAGCAGCCATTATTTCAGGGAGGCGGAGGAGCAGTTCTTC.

This clone was recorded a few times. CDR3 nucleotides: TGTGCCAGCAGTGACCCCCCCCTAGCGGGGGACCCCCCAGATACGCAGTATTTT. It encodes CASSDPPLAGDPPDTQYF. The J gene is TRBJ2-3, the V gene TRBV2; 10 nucleotides match TRBD2. The CDR3 is 18 amino acids. V shed 3 bases, J shed 4 bases, and the junction held 13 bases outside the gene matches. Germline V gene sequence: CDR1 SNHLY, CDR2 FYNNEI.

The CDR3 nucleotides read TGTGCCATCAAACGACAGGGGGCGACCTACGAGCAGTACTTC. Translation: CAIKRQGATYEQYF. This chain links TRBV10-3 with TRBJ2-7; 10 bases fit TRBD1. This CDR3 has 14 amino acids. The germline V gene encodes CDR1 ENHRY and CDR2 SYGVKD. V lost 7 bases to trimming and J lost 2 bases; unmatched junction nucleotides: 5.

The genes are TRBV5-1 and TRBJ2-5, with D hard to call. The CDR3 consists of 14 residues. The germline gives CDR1 SGHRS, CDR2 YFSETQ. V was shortened by 1 base and J by 3 bases, with 10 bases between the two germline ends. The CDR3 reads CASSLLTNEETQYF. The CDR3 nucleotides read TGCGCCAGCAGCTTGCTCACAAACGAAGAGACCCAGTACTTC.

This clone was detected a few times. This chain connects TRBV21-1 to TRBJ2-6. TRBV21-1 is a recognized pseudogene. CDR3 length: 17 amino acids. For the CDR3, the DNA is TGTGCCAGCAGCAAAGGGGTAGATTCCTCTGGGGCCAACGTCCTGACTTTC. This codes for CASSKGVDSSGANVLTF.

The gene calls are TRBV25-1 and TRBJ2-7; 9 positions agree with TRBD2. The length of the CDR3 is 15 residues. Germline V gives CDR1 MGHDK, CDR2 SYGVNS. With 3 bases clipped from V and 0 bases from J, the junction kept 3 bases outside the gene matches. CDR3 nucleotide sequence: TGTGCCAGCAGTGATAAGCGGGAGGACTCCTACGAGCAGTACTTC. Amino acid sequence: CASSDKREDSYEQYF.

There are many counts of this clone. The rearrangement uses TRBV5-4 and TRBJ2-7, with unresolved D. The CDR3 has 13 amino acids. In germline, CDR1 is SGHNT, CDR2 YYREEE (reference sequence). The V gene lost 10 bases and the J gene lost 0 bases, with 14 bases spanning the gap. As DNA, the CDR3 is TGTGCCGTGCAGAGAGAGGACTCCTACGAGCAGTACTTC. Its protein product is CAVQREDSYEQYF.

The gene calls are TRBV9 and TRBJ1-1; D remains ambiguous. V dropped 2 bases and J dropped 7 bases, with 21 bases sitting between them. The V gene's germline CDR1 is SGDLS and CDR2 YYNGEE. The CDR3 consists of 16 residues. CDR3 DNA: TGTGCCAGCAGCGTCGACCCCTCCCCGGGGTTCCTTGAAGCTTTCTTT. Its translation is CASSVDPSPGFLEAFF.

V gene TRBV6-6 combines with J gene TRBJ2-7; 9 bases agree with TRBD2. J lost 2 bases, V lost 5 bases, and 7 bases had no gene match. Germline CDR1 reads MNHNY; CDR2 reads SVGAGI (reference sequence). This CDR3 contains 15 residues. The CDR3 loop reads CASSNSGSFPYEQYF. The CDR3 DNA reads TGTGCCAGCAGTAATAGCGGGAGTTTTCCCTACGAGCAGTACTTC.

In regard to this clone: This likely stems from a read error, as it lies one base from a far larger clone. This sample includes further DNA sequences coding for the same CDR3. This chain uses TRBV11-3 with TRBJ2-1; D is undetermined. CDR3 length: 16 residues. Germline V gene lookup returns CDR1 SGHNT and CDR2 YENEEA. The CDR3: CASSLLEAASYNEQFF. DNA of the CDR3: TGTGCAAGCAGCCTATTAGAGGCGGCCTCCTACAATGAGCAGTTCTTC.

The chain combines TRBV9 with TRBJ2-2; D may be TRBD1 (6 bases). This CDR3 has 15 residues. The V end was cut by 3 bases, the J end by 2 bases, with 11 bases between. Germline CDR1 reads SGDLS; CDR2 reads YYNGEE. The CDR3, as DNA: TGTGCCAGCAGCGATACAGGGAGCAACACCGGGGAGCTGTTTTTT. This translates into CASSDTGSNTGELFF.

The rearrangement joins TRBV6-5 to TRBJ1-5; D remains ambiguous. CDR1 is MNHEY, CDR2 SVGAGI, per germline. Trimming stripped 5 bases from V and 3 bases from J, with 14 bases between. The CDR3 runs 15 residues. DNA of the CDR3: TGTGCCAGCAGTCTATCCGCCCGAACCAATCAGCCCCAGCATTTT. Its translation: CASSLSARTNQPQHF.

The sample holds a few counts of this clone. CDR3 DNA sequence: TGTGCCAGCAACCCGACAGGGGGCTCGAGTGCGCAGTACTTC. Amino acid sequence: CASNPTGGSSAQYF. The chain is built from TRBV2 and TRBJ2-7; 10 bases line up with TRBD1. The V segment lost 7 bases and the J segment 9 bases; nucleotides outside the gene matches: 12. This CDR3 has 14 residues. In germline, CDR1 is SNHLY, CDR2 FYNNEI.

This chain connects TRBV4-3 to TRBJ2-3; the match to TRBD1 covers 9 bases. The germline V gene has CDR1 LGHNA and CDR2 YSLEER. V was pared by 4 bases and J by 5 bases, with 13 bases of the junction left unmatched. The CDR3 runs 17 residues. The CDR3 sequence is CASSRAFRDREIDTQYF. In DNA form, the CDR3 reads TGCGCCAGCAGCCGAGCCTTCCGGGACAGGGAGATAGATACGCAGTATTTT.

The chain recombines TRBV2 with TRBJ2-1, with 10 bases matching TRBD2. The V segment lost 4 bases and the J segment 5 bases; nucleotides outside the gene matches: 2. This CDR3 has 14 amino acids. Germline V gene data show CDR1 as SNHLY and CDR2 as FYNNEI. The CDR3 here is CASSVSGRNNEQFF. The DNA for the CDR3 is TGTGCCAGCAGTGTTAGCGGGAGGAACAATGAGCAGTTCTTC.

This rearrangement joins TRBV27 to TRBJ1-1; D not certain. Per the germline V gene, CDR1 is MNHEY and CDR2 is SMNVEV (reference sequence). CDR3 size: 13 residues. Trimming cost V 7 bases and J 0 bases, with 9 bases left between them. The CDR3 nucleotides read TGTGCCAGCATGGGTAACATGAACACTGAAGCTTTCTTT. Encoded protein: CASMGNMNTEAFF.